This TCR beta chain was obtained from a study of regulatory T cells in long-lasting Graves disease. After removal of 7 bases from V and 4 bases from J, the junction contained 13 bases not matched to a gene. There are 16 residues in the CDR3. Germline V gene sequence: CDR1 MNHNS, CDR2 SASEGT. As for time point: newly diagnosed GD, antithyroid drugs for less than 3 months. PBMC RNA served as the TCR library source. This clonotype was detected ten times or more. The antigen remains undetermined. Building of the TCR beta libraries involved iRepertoire HTBI primers and Arm-PCR of CDR3 regions. Per the original methods: The identification of roughly 62 TRBV and 14 TRBJ segments was made across samples. Each CDR3 protein is one row after TCRdb ran MiXCR on the multiplex PCR reads. TCRdb, not the authors, supplied the V and J calls. The sample includes 500,000 or so distinct CDR3 sequences, around 15% of them seen just once.

Whole-study findings and limits: Segments TRBV28, TRBJ1-2 and TRBJ2-5 showed preferential usage in persistent disease. Persistent patients had a count of shared public clonotypes (approximately 3,000) that exceeded that of new patients (approximately 1,000).

These same records also appear under a second study, on T cells in Graves' hyperthyroidism and ophthalmopathy.

The chain employs TRBV6-1 and TRBJ2-7; 10 bases agree with TRBD1. The source was peripheral blood mononuclear cells (PBMCs), collected at new diagnosis, from a patient treated with antithyroid drugs. This clonotype originated in a woman aged 50 to 65 with Graves disease. DNA of the CDR3: TGTGCCAGCAATGTATACGGGACAGGGGAAGGGTACGAGCAGTACTTC. Translating gives CASNVYGTGEGYEQYF.